This T cell receptor beta chain was retrieved from a study of blood T cell repertoires in COVID-19. Overall study: Nucleic acid was either cDNA or gDNA, and it came from T cells, B-cell-depleted T cells, or PBMCs.

This clone was detected only once. Methods used by the authors: The authors estimated nucleated cell counts from reference gene primer amplification. Clones were read by immunoSEQ multiplex PCR, and TCRdb kept only the in-frame ones, dropping some. The D gene and trimming were derived from the DNA, and the V and J assignments and clone size from that table. The table records some 270,000 clones, about 82% of them present only once. The CDR3 has 17 residues. CDR1 is SGDLS, CDR2 YYNGEE, per germline. Trimming took off 0 bases at V and 2 bases at J, with 14 bases between the two ends. A Seattle source enrolled patients during active infection and followed them longitudinally.

V and J are TRBV9 and TRBJ2-2, with D possibly TRBD1 on 5 matching bases. The receptor was derived from a woman of 80 years or more with COVID-19, enrolled during active disease. The sequencing input was peripheral blood. CDR3 loop: CASSVAGGGHNTGELFF. As DNA, the CDR3 is TGTGCCAGCAGCGTAGCTGGTGGTGGACATAACACCGGGGAGCTGTTTTTT.